The 21 T cell receptor beta chains given below trace back to one sample, sequenced in a study of T cell responses to AZD1222 COVID-19 vaccine. Assay used: immunoSEQ multiplex PCR; TCRdb lists only in-frame clones, some missing. Of approximately 130,000 clones listed, 75% to 95% were seen once; the top ten hold over 4%. The input for sequencing was peripheral blood, taken 28 days after the second dose of the MenACWY control vaccine. These TCRs come from an adult who received the MenACWY meningococcal vaccine as a control.

The J gene is TRBJ1-5, the V gene TRBV28, with D perhaps matching TRBD1 (5 bases). This CDR3 has 14 amino acids. The germline V gene has CDR1 MDHEN and CDR2 SYDVKM. With 5 bases removed from V and 9 bases from J, the gap between germline ends came to 17 bases. CDR3 in DNA: TGTGCCAGCAGTCGGGGCTTCTCAGGATGGCCCCAGCATTTT. As protein: CASSRGFSGWPQHF. The full variable domain, with the rest looked up from reference TRBV28 and TRBJ1-5, is DVKVTQSSRYLVKRTGEKVFLECVQDMDHENMFWYRQDPGLGLRLIYFSYDVKMKEKGDIPEGYSVSREKKERFSLILESASTNQTSMYLCASSRGFSGWPQHFGDGTRLSIL.

The V call is TRBV15, the J call TRBJ2-2, with 11 nucleotides matching TRBD2. Germline values: CDR1 LNHNV, CDR2 YYDKDF (reference sequence). The CDR3 runs to 17 residues. V lost 0 bases to trimming and J lost 3 bases; unmatched junction nucleotides: 3. CDR3 residues: CATSRDLAGGDTGELFF. For the CDR3, the DNA is TGTGCCACCAGCAGAGACCTAGCGGGGGGCGACACCGGGGAGCTGTTTTTT.

The V gene is TRBV6-1, the J gene TRBJ2-7; TRBD2 agrees at 8 bases. The germline V gene has CDR1 MNHNS and CDR2 SASEGT. The CDR3 has 16 residues. V lost 0 bases and J lost 3; bases outside the gene matches: 7. The CDR3 reads CASSEAVGGADYEQYF. The CDR3 DNA reads TGTGCCAGCAGTGAAGCCGTCGGGGGGGCAGACTACGAGCAGTACTTC.

The rearrangement joins TRBV12-2 to TRBJ2-7; TRBD2, the D gene given by the table, was not confirmed from the DNA. TRBV12-2 is termed a pseudogene. This CDR3 is built from 17 residues. The CDR3 spells CASRLLWTSGDSYEQYV. The CDR3 nucleotides are TGTGCAAGTCGCTTATTATGGACTAGCGGGGACTCCTACGAGCAGTACGTC.

The chain employs TRBV6-6 and TRBJ2-7; 14 bases align to TRBD2. Trimming removed 6 bases from V and 0 bases from J; junction bases left unmatched: 4. Looked up from germline, CDR1 is MNHNY and CDR2 is SVGAGI (reference sequence). The CDR3 has 16 amino acids. CDR3 in amino acids: CASSLGLAGGSYEQYF. The CDR3, as DNA: TGTGCCAGCAGCCTCGGACTAGCGGGAGGCTCCTACGAGCAGTACTTC.

The chain links TRBV13 to TRBJ1-6, with D unresolved. Between the trimmed V and J ends, which lost 0 bases and 6 bases, there was a span of 6 bases. Germline lookup yields CDR1 PRHDT and CDR2 FYEKMQ (reference sequence). The CDR3 consists of 14 residues. The CDR3 nucleotides are TGTGCCAGCAGCTTAGGCCACAGTAATTCACCCCTCCACTTT. As protein: CASSLGHSNSPLHF.

The V call is TRBV27, the J call TRBJ2-1, with 7 bases identical to TRBD1. The CDR3 loop spans 17 amino acids. J lost 1 base, V lost 3 bases, and 9 bases had no gene match. CDR1 and CDR2 from the germline V gene are MNHEY and SMNVEV (reference sequence). DNA for the CDR3: TGTGCCAGCAGTTTTTCGACCCGGGACAGTTCCTACAATGAGCAGTTCTTC. It is translated as CASSFSTRDSSYNEQFF.

The chain uses TRBV28 and TRBJ1-1; no clear D gene. V was trimmed by 4 bases and J by 6 bases, leaving 21 bases between them. The V gene's germline CDR1 is MDHEN and CDR2 SYDVKM. CDR3 size: 16 residues. The DNA of the CDR3 is TGTGCCAGCAGTTCCCCCGGACTCCGAGGGCTGCCTGAAGCTTTCTTT. This translates into CASSSPGLRGLPEAFF.

The rearrangement links TRBV2 to TRBJ2-3; 8 bases are shared with TRBD2. Germline V lookup: CDR1 SNHLY, CDR2 FYNNEI. V dropped 4 bases and J dropped 2; count of bases not matched to a gene: 8. This CDR3 region has 16 residues. The CDR3 sequence is CASSVAGGAITDTQYF. The CDR3 nucleotides are TGTGCCAGCAGTGTCGCCGGGGGGGCAATCACAGATACGCAGTATTTT.

The chain joins TRBV6-6 to TRBJ1-5, with D hard to call. The CDR3 is made up of 14 amino acids. The V end was cut by 8 bases, the J end by 2 bases, with 13 bases between. Germline V CDR1 and CDR2: MNHNY, SVGAGI (reference sequence). CDR3 bases: TGTGCCAGCCAAGTCCAAGACGGCAATCAGCCCCAGCATTTT. Translating it yields CASQVQDGNQPQHF.

The count of this clone is one. This rearrangement joins TRBV5-1 to TRBJ1-3, with unresolved D. CDR1 SGHRS and CDR2 YFSETQ come from the germline V gene. The V gene lost 0 bases and the J gene lost 4 bases, with 5 bases spanning the gap. There are 13 residues in the CDR3. The CDR3 spells CASSLGQGNTIYF. The CDR3 DNA sequence: TGCGCCAGCAGCTTGGGTCAGGGAAACACCATATATTTT.

V usage is TRBV7-8 and J usage is TRBJ1-1; no reliable D call. V gave up 4 bases and J gave up 1 base, with 10 bases separating them. Germline assignment: CDR1 SGHVS and CDR2 FQNEAQ. CDR3 length: 14 residues. The CDR3: CASSSVTENTEAFF. The CDR3, as DNA: TGTGCCAGCAGCTCCGTTACAGAGAACACTGAAGCTTTCTTT.

V usage is TRBV2 and J usage is TRBJ2-3; the D is unclear. The V end was cut by 5 bases, the J end by 0 bases, with 9 bases between. CDR1 is SNHLY, CDR2 FYNNEI, per germline. The CDR3 covers 14 residues. The CDR3 region has the DNA TGTGCCAGCAGTCCAGCAACAAGCACAGATACGCAGTATTTT. Amino acid sequence: CASSPATSTDTQYF. Using reference TRBV2 and TRBJ2-3 for the parts outside the CDR3, the full variable domain is EPEVTQTPSHQVTQMGQEVILRCVPISNHLYFYWYRQILGQKVEFLVSFYNNEISEKSEIFDDQFSVERPDGSNFTLKIRSTKLEDSAMYFCASSPATSTDTQYFGPGTRLTVL.

The chain uses TRBV7-2 and TRBJ2-3; 7 nucleotides agree with TRBD2. J lost 4 bases, V lost 7 bases, and 8 bases had no gene match. There are 14 residues in the CDR3. The germline CDR1 and CDR2 sequences are SGHTA and FQGNSA. The DNA for the CDR3 is TGTGCCAGCAATCGGGGCGGGAGTGCAGATACGCAGTATTTT. Translation: CASNRGGSADTQYF.

The CDR3 nucleotides are TGTGCCTGGAACCCCAGGACCAGATCCTACAATGAGCAGTTCTTC. This gives the protein CAWNPRTRSYNEQFF. The chain uses TRBV30 and TRBJ2-1, with no clear D. The CDR3 consists of 15 residues. The ends were cut back, 4 bases at V and 1 base at J, with 14 bases in the middle. From germline, CDR1 is GTSNPN and CDR2 SVGIG (reference sequence).

The chain uses TRBV11-2 and TRBJ1-1; no reliable D call. Looked up from germline, CDR1 is SGHAT and CDR2 is FQNNGV. The CDR3 consists of 13 residues. V was trimmed by 7 bases and J by 4 bases, leaving 13 bases between them. The CDR3 DNA reads TGTGCCAGCACCGAACGGGTCTCCACTGAAGCTTTCTTT. It is translated as CASTERVSTEAFF.

V and J are TRBV18 and TRBJ1-2; 7 positions match TRBD1. This CDR3 is 13 amino acids long. Germline values: CDR1 KGHSH, CDR2 LQKENI. V trimming: 6 bases; J trimming: 7 bases; junction bases outside the gene matches: 8. CDR3 protein: CASSPTQGVGYTF. CDR3 DNA sequence: TGTGCCAGCTCGCCCACGCAGGGGGTTGGCTACACCTTC.

This clone came up once. The J gene is TRBJ2-3, the V gene TRBV3-1 (or the pseudogene TRBV3-2), with 8 bases aligning to TRBD1. The CDR3 spans 17 residues. J gave up 1 base and V 4 bases, and 10 bases lay outside the gene matches. Germline CDR1 reads LGHDT; CDR2 reads YNNKEL (reference sequence). The CDR3 nucleotides are TGTGCCAGCAGCCTTTACCACAGGGGGTCGGGCACAGATACGCAGTATTTT. Protein sequence: CASSLYHRGSGTDTQYF.

This chain links TRBV5-1 with TRBJ1-6; D is undetermined. The CDR3 covers 20 residues. V lost 4 bases and J 0 bases, leaving 23 bases between the germline ends. Germline CDR1 reads SGHRS; CDR2 reads YFSETQ. CDR3 loop: CASSPGQIGGLSSYNSPLHF. CDR3 nucleotides: TGCGCCAGCAGCCCTGGGCAGATTGGCGGCCTGAGCTCCTATAATTCACCCCTCCACTTT.

The CDR3 loop reads CASSLYGSGSNQPQHF. CDR3 sequence (DNA): TGTGCCAGCAGCTTATATGGGTCAGGTAGCAATCAGCCCCAGCATTTT. V usage is TRBV7-3 and J usage is TRBJ1-5; D unclear. The CDR3 is 16 residues long. V lost 2 bases and J 0 bases, leaving 11 bases between the germline ends. The germline V gene encodes CDR1 SGHTA and CDR2 FQGTGA.

This chain connects TRBV19 to TRBJ2-3, with D hard to call. CDR3 length: 15 amino acids. The V gene's germline CDR1 is LNHDA and CDR2 SQIVND (reference sequence). Trimming cost V 3 bases and J 2 bases, with 12 bases left between them. The CDR3 DNA is TGTGCCAGTAGTATCGGTAGGACCTCCACAGATACGCAGTATTTT. As protein: CASSIGRTSTDTQYF. Looking up the rest from reference TRBV19 and TRBJ2-3 gives the full variable domain: DGGITQSPKYLFRKEGQNVTLSCEQNLNHDAMYWYRQDPGQGLRLIYYSQIVNDFQKGDIAEGYSVSREKKESFPLTVTSAQKNPTAFYLCASSIGRTSTDTQYFGPGTRLTVL.